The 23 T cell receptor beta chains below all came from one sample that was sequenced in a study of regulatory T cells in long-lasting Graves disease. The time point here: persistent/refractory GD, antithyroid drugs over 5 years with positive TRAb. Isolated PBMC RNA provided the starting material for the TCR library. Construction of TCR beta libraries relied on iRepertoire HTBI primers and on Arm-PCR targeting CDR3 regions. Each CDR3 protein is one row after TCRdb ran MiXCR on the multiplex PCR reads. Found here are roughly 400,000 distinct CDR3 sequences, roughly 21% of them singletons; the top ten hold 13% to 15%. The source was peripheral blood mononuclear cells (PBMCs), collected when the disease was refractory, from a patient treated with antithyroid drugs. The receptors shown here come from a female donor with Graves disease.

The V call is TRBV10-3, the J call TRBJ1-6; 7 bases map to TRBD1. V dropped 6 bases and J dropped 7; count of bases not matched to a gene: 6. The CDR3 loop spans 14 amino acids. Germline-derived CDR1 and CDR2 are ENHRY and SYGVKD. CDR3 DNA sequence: TGTGCCATCAGCCAGCAGGGGGGAAATTCACCCCTCCACTTT. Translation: CAISQQGGNSPLHF.

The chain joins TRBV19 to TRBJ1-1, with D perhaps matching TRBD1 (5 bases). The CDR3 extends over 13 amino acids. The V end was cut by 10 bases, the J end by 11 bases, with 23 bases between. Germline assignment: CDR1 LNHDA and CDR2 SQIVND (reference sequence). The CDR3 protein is CATSLGRGSSAFF. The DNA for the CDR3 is TGTGCCACCTCCCTAGGTCGGGGGAGTTCTGCTTTCTTT.

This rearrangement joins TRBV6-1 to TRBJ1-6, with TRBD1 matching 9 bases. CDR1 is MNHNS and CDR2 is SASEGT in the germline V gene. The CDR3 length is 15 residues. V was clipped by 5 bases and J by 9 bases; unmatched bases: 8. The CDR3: CASSLTGGKGSPLHF. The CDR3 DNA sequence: TGTGCCAGCAGTCTGACAGGGGGGAAAGGTTCACCCCTCCACTTT.

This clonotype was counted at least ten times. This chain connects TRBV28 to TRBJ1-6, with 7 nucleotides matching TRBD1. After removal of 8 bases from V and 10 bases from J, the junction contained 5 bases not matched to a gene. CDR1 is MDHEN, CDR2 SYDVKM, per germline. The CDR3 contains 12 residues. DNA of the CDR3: TGTGCCAGCCGGGACAGTAACTCACCCCTCCACTTT. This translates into CASRDSNSPLHF.

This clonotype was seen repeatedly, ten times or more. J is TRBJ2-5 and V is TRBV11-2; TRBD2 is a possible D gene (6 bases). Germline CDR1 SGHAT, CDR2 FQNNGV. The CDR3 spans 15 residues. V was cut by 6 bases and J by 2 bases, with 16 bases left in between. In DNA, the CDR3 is TGTGCCAGCAGTGGTTACGGGGGTCAGCAAGAGACCCAGTACTTC. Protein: CASSGYGGQQETQYF.

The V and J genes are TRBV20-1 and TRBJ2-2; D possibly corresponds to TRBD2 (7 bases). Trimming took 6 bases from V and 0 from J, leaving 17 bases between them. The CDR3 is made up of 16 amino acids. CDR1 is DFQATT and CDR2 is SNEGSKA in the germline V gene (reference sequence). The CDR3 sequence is CSAGGGGRTNTGELFF. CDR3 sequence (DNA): TGCAGTGCAGGGGGGGGCGGGCGGACGAACACCGGGGAGCTGTTTTTT.

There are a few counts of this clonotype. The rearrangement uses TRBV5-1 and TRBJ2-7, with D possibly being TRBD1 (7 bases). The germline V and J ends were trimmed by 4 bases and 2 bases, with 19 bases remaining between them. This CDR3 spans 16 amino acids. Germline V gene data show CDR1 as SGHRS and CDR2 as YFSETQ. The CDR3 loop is CASSPLRGDSTYEQYF. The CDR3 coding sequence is TGCGCCAGCAGCCCCCTACGCGGGGACAGTACCTACGAGCAGTACTTC.

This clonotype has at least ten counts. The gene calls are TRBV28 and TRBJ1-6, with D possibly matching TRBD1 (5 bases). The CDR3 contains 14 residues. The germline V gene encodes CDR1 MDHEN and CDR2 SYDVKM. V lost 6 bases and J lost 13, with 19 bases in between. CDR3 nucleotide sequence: TGTGCCAGCAGCAGGGCTTCCCAGGAGGTGCCCCTCCACTTT. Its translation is CASSRASQEVPLHF.

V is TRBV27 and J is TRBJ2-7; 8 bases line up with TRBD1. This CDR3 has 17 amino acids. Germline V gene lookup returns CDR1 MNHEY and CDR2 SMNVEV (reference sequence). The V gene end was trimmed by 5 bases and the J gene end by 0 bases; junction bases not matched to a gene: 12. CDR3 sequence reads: CASSPLPQTGVSYEQYF. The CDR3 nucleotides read TGTGCCAGCAGTCCCTTACCACAGACAGGGGTCTCCTACGAGCAGTACTTC.

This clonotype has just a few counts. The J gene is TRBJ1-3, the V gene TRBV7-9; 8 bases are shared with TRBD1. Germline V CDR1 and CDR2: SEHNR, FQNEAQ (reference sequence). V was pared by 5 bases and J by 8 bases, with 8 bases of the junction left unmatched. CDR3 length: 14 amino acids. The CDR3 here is CASSTRQGPDTIYF. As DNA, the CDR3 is TGTGCCAGCAGCACCCGACAGGGGCCCGACACCATATATTTT.

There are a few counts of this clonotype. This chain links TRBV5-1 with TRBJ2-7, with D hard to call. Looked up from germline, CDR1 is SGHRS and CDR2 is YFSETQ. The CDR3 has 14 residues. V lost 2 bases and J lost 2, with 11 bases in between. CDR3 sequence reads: CASSFQAVPYEQYF. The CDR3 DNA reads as TGCGCCAGCAGCTTCCAGGCCGTACCCTACGAGCAGTACTTC.

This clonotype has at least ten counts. CDR3 coding DNA: TGTGCCAGCAGTTACGGCGGCCTTAGCTCCTACGAGCAGTACTTC. It translates to CASSYGGLSSYEQYF. The chain combines TRBV6-2 or TRBV6-3 with TRBJ2-7, with no clear D. Germline V gene sequence: CDR1 MNHEY, CDR2 SVGEGT. The CDR3 spans 15 residues. V was shortened by 2 bases and J by 0 bases, with 11 bases between the two germline ends.

CDR3 region: CASQGKGNEQFF. In nucleotides, the CDR3 is TGCGCCAGCCAGGGGAAGGGGAATGAGCAGTTCTTC. The rearrangement joins TRBV5-1 to TRBJ2-1, with TRBD1 as a possible D gene (6 bases). This CDR3 is 12 amino acids long. V lost 7 bases to trimming and J lost 7 bases, with 12 bases between them. Looked up from germline, CDR1 is SGHRS and CDR2 is YFSETQ.

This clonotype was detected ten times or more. The CDR3 sequence is CASKTSGDYNEQFF. Here the CDR3 DNA reads TGCGCCAGCAAAACTAGCGGAGACTACAATGAGCAGTTCTTC. The rearrangement links TRBV5-1 to TRBJ2-1; 8 bases line up with TRBD2. Per germline, CDR1 SGHRS and CDR2 YFSETQ. The CDR3 consists of 14 residues. V lost 6 bases to trimming and J lost 3 bases; unmatched junction nucleotides: 5.

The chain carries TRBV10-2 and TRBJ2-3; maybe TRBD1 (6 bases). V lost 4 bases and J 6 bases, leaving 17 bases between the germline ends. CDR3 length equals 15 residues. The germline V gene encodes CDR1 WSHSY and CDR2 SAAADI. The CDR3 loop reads CASSVQGTPRDTQYF. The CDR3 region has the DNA TGCGCCAGCAGTGTACAGGGCACTCCTCGGGATACGCAGTATTTT.

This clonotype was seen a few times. The CDR3 DNA is TGTGCCAGCAGGCGGGGAGGGGAATCGCCTGGGGCCAACGTCCTGACTTTC. Translating it yields CASRRGGESPGANVLTF. V and J are TRBV7-9 and TRBJ2-6; 7 bases align to TRBD2. Germline lookup yields CDR1 SEHNR and CDR2 FQNEAQ (reference sequence). The trim removed 6 bases at V and 2 bases at J, leaving 10 bases unmatched. The CDR3 loop spans 17 amino acids.

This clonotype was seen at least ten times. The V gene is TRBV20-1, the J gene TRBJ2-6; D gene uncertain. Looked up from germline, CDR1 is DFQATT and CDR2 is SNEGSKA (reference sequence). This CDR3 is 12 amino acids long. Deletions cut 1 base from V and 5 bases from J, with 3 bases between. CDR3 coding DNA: TGCAGTGCTAGAGGCCGGGCCAACGTCCTGACTTTC. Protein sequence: CSARGRANVLTF.

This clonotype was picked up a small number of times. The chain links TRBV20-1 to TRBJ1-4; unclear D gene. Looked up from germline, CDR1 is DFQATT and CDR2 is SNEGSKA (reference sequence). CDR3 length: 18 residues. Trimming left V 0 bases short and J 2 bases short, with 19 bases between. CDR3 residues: CSARDFWAGTVTNEKLFF. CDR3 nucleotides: TGCAGTGCTAGAGATTTTTGGGCGGGTACTGTTACTAATGAAAAACTGTTTTTT.

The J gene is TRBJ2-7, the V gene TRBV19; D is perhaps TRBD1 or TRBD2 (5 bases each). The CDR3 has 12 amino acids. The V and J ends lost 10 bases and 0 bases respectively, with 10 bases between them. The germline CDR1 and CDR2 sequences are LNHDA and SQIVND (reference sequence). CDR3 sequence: CATRDGSYEQYF. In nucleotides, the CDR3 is TGTGCCACCCGGGACGGCTCCTACGAGCAGTACTTC.

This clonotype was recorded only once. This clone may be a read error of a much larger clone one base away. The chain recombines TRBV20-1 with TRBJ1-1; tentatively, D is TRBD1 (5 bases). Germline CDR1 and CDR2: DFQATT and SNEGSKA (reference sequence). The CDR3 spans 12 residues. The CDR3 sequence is CSAPPSGTGAFF. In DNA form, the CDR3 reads TGCAGTGCTCCCCCCTCAGGGACTGGAGCTTTCTTT.

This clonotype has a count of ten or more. The CDR3 bases are TGTGCCAGCAGGGGACTAGCGGTAACCGGGGAGCTGTTTTTT. Protein: CASRGLAVTGELFF. This chain connects TRBV2 to TRBJ2-2, with 11 bases that match TRBD2. The CDR3 totals 14 residues. Germline assignment: CDR1 SNHLY and CDR2 FYNNEI. With 6 bases clipped from V and 5 bases from J, the junction kept 2 bases outside the gene matches.

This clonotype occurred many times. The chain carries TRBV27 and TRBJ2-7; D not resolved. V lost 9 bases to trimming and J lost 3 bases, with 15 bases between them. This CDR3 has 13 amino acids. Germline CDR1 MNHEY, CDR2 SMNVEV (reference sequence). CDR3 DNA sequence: TGTGCCAGTAAATTGACTGGGGACTACGAGCAGTACTTC. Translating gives CASKLTGDYEQYF.

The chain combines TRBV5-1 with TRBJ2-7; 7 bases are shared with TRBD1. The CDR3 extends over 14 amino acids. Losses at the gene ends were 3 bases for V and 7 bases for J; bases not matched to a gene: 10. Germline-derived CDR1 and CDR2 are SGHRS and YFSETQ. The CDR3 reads CASSWGPGQTEQYF. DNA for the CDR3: TGCGCCAGCAGCTGGGGACCGGGACAGACTGAGCAGTACTTC.